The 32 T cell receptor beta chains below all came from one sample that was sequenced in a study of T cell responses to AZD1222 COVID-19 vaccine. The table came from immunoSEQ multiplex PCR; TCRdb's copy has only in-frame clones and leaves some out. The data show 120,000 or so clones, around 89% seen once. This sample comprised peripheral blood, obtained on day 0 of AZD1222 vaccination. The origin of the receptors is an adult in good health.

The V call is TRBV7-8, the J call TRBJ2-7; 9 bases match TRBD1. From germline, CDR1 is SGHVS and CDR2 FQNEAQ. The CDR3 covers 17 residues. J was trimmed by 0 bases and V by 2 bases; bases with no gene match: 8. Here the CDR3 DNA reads TGTGCCAGCAGCTTACCGACTGGACAGGGGAGCTCCTACGAGCAGTACTTC. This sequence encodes CASSLPTGQGSSYEQYF.

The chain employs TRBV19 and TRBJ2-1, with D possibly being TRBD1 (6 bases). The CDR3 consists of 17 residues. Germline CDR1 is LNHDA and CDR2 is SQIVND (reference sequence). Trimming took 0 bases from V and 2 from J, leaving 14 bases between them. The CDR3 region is CASSIELSGVAYNEQFF. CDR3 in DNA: TGTGCCAGTAGTATAGAGTTGTCAGGGGTGGCCTACAATGAGCAGTTCTTC.

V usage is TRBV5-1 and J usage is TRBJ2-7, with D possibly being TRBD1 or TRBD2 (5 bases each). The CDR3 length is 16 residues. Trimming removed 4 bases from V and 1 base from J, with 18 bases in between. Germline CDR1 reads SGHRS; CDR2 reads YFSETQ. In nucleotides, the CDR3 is TGCGCCAGCAGCACCCGGGGCCTGGGTTGGTCCTACGAGCAGTACTTC. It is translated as CASSTRGLGWSYEQYF.

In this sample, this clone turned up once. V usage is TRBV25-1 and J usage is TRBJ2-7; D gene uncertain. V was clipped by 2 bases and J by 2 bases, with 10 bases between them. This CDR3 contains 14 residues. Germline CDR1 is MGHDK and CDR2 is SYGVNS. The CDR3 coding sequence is TGTGCCAGCAGTGAAGTCGGCCAGACCTACGAGCAGTACTTC. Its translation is CASSEVGQTYEQYF.

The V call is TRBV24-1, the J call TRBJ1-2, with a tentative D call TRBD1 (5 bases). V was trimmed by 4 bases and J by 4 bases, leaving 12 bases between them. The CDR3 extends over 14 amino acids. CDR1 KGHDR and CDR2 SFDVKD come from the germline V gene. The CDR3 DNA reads TGTGCCACCAGTGAGGCAGGGACCTCCTATGGCTACACCTTC. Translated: CATSEAGTSYGYTF.

Written as DNA, the CDR3 is TGTGCCAGCAGTGACGTATGGGTTAACTATGGCTACACCTTC. Translation gives CASSDVWVNYGYTF. The gene calls are TRBV6-4 and TRBJ1-2; D remains ambiguous. The CDR3 has 14 residues. V shed 2 bases and J shed 1 base, with 8 bases lying between them. Germline V gene sequence: CDR1 MRHNA, CDR2 SNTAGT.

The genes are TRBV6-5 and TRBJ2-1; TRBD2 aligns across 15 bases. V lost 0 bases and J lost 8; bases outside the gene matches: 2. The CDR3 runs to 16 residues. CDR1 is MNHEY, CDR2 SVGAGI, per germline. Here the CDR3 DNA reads TGTGCCAGCAGTTACTCGGGACTAGCGGGAGGATATGAGCAGTTCTTC. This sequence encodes CASSYSGLAGGYEQFF.

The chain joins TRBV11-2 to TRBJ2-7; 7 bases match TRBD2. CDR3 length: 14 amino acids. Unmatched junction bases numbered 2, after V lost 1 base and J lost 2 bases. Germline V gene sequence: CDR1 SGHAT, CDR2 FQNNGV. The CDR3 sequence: CASSLAGGPYEQYF. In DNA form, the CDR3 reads TGTGCCAGCAGCTTAGCGGGAGGCCCCTACGAGCAGTACTTC.

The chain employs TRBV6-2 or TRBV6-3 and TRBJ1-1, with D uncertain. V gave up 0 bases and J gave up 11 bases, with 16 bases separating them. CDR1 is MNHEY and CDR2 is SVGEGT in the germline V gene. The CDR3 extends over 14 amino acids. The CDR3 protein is CASSYSREPRWAFF. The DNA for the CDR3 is TGTGCCAGCAGTTACTCCCGGGAGCCCAGGTGGGCTTTCTTT.

CDR3 in amino acids: CASRTSGANVLTF. The DNA of the CDR3 is TGTGCCAGCAGGACCTCTGGGGCCAACGTCCTGACTTTC. The chain couples TRBV12-3 or TRBV12-4 to TRBJ2-6; D remains unclear. The CDR3 consists of 13 residues. V lost 6 bases to trimming and J lost 0 bases, with 3 bases between them.

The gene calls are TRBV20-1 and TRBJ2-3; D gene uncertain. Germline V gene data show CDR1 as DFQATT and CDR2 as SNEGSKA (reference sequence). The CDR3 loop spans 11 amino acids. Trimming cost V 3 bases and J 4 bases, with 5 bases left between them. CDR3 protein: CSASRPDTQYF. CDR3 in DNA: TGCAGTGCTAGCCGACCAGATACGCAGTATTTT.

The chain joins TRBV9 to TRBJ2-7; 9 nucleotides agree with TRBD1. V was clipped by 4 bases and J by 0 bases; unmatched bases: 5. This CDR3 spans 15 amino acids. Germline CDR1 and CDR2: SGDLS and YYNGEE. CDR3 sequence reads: CASSSRDRVSYEQYF. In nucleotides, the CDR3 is TGTGCCAGCAGCTCCCGGGACAGGGTCTCCTACGAGCAGTACTTC.

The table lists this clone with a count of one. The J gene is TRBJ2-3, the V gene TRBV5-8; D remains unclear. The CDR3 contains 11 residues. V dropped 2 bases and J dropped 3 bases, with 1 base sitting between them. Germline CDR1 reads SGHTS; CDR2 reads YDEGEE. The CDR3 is CASSFTDTQYF. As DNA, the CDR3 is TGTGCCAGCAGCTTTACAGATACGCAGTATTTT.

The CDR3: CASSQDSASGRGDTQYF. In DNA form, the CDR3 reads TGCGCCAGCAGCCAAGATTCAGCTAGCGGGAGGGGAGATACGCAGTATTTT. The chain has TRBV4-3 and TRBJ2-3, with 12 bases fitting TRBD2. The CDR3 sequence is 17 residues long. J gave up 5 bases and V 0 bases, and 6 bases lay outside the gene matches. Germline CDR1 reads LGHNA; CDR2 reads YSLEER.

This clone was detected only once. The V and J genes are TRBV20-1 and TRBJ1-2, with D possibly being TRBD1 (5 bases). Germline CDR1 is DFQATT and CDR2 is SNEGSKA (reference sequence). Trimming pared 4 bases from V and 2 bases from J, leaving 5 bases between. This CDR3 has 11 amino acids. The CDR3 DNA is TGCAGTGCTACAGGGAACTATGGCTACACCTTC. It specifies CSATGNYGYTF.

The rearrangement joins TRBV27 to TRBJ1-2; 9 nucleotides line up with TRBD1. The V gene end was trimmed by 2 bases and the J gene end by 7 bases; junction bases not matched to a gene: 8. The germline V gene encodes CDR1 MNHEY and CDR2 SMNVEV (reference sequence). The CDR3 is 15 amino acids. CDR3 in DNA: TGTGCCAGCAGTTTAATTAGCGGACAGGGGTTTGGCTACACCTTC. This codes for CASSLISGQGFGYTF.

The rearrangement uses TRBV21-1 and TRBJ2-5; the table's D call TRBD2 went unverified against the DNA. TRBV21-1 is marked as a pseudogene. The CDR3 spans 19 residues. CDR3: CASSNSGLAGVQIVETQYF. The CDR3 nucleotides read TGTGCCAGCAGCAATTCGGGTCTAGCGGGAGTTCAAATTGTGGAGACCCAGTACTTC.

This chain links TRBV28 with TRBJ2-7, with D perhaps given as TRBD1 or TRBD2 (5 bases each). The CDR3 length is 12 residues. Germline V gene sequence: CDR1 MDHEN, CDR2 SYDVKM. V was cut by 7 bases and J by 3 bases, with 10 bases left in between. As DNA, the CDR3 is TGTGCCAGCAATGGGGGAAGCTACGAGCAGTACTTC. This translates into CASNGGSYEQYF.

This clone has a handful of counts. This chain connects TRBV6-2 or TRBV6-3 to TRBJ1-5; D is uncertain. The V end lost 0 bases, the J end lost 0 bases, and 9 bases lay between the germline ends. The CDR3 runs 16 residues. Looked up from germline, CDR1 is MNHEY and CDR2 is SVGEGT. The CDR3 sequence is CASSYSTVNSNQPQHF. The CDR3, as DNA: TGTGCCAGCAGTTACTCGACCGTGAATAGCAATCAGCCCCAGCATTTT.

The DNA for the CDR3 is TGTGCTAGTGGTTTCCTGACTAGCGGCAAGACCGGGGAGCTGTTTTTT. This codes for CASGFLTSGKTGELFF. The gene calls are TRBV12-5 and TRBJ2-2; 9 nucleotides match TRBD2. CDR1 is LGHNT, CDR2 FRNRAP, per germline. The CDR3 runs 16 residues. The V segment lost 3 bases and the J segment 5 bases; nucleotides outside the gene matches: 7.

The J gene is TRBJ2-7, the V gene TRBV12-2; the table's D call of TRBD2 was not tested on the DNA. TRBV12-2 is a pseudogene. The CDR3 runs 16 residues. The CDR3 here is CASRLARGLIISEQYF. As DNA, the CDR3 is TGTGCAAGTCGCTTAGCAAGGGGACTGATAATAAGCGAGCAGTACTTC.

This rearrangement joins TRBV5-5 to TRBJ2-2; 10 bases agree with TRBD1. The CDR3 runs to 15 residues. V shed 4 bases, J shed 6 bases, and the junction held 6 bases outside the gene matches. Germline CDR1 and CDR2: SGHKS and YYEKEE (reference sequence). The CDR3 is CASSRPGQGSGELFF. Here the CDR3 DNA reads TGTGCCAGCAGCAGACCGGGACAGGGGTCCGGGGAGCTGTTTTTT.

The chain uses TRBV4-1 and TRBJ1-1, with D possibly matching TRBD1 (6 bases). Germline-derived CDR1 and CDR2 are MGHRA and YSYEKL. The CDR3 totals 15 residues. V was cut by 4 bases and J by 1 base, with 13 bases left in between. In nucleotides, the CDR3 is TGCGCCAGCAGCCCCCGAGGGGGAGAGAACACTGAAGCTTTCTTT. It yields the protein CASSPRGGENTEAFF.

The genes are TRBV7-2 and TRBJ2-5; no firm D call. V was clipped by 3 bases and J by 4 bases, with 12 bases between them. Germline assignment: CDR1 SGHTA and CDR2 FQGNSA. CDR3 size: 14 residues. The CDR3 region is CASSLKEYGETQYF. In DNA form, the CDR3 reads TGTGCCAGCAGCTTGAAGGAATATGGAGAGACCCAGTACTTC.

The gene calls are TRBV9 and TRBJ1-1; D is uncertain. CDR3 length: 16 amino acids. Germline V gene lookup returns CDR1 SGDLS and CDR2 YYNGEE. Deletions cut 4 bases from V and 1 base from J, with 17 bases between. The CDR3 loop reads CASSSHGAIANTEAFF. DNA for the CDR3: TGTGCCAGCAGCTCCCACGGCGCAATAGCGAACACTGAAGCTTTCTTT. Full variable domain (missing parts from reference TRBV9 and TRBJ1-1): DSGVTQTPKHLITATGQRVTLRCSPRSGDLSVYWYQQSLDQGLQFLIQYYNGEERAKGNILERFSAQQFPDLHSELNLSSLELGDSALYFCASSSHGAIANTEAFFGQGTRLTVV.

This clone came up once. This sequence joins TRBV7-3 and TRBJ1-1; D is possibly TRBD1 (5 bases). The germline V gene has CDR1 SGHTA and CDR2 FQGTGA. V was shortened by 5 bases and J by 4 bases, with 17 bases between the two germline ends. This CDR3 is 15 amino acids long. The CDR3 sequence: CASSPGGGAGTEAFF. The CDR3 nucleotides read TGTGCCAGCAGCCCGGGGGGGGGAGCGGGCACTGAAGCTTTCTTT.

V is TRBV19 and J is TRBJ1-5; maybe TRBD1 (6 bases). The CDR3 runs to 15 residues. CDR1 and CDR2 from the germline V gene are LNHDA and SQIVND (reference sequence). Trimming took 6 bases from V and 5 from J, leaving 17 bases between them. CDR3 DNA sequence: TGTGCCAGTAGCATCGACAGGAGCTGGGATCAGCCCCAGCATTTT. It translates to CASSIDRSWDQPQHF.

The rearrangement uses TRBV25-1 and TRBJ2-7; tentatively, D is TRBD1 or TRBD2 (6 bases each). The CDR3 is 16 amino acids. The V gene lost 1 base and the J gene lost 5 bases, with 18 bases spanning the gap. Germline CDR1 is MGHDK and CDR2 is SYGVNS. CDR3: CASSEWGASEDDEQYF. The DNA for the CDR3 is TGTGCCAGCAGTGAATGGGGGGCATCGGAGGATGACGAGCAGTACTTC.

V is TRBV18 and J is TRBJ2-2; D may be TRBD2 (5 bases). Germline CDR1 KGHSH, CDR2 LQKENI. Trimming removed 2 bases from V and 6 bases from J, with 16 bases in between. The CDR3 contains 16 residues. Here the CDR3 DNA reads TGTGCCAGCTCACCAGGAGTTGGGGAGTCCCCCGGGGAGCTGTTTTTT. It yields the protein CASSPGVGESPGELFF.

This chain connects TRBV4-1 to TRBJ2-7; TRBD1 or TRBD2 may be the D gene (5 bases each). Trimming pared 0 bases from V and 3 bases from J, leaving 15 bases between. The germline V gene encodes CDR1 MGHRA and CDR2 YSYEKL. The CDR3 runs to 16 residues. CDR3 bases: TGCGCCAGCAGCCAAGAACCAGGGAGCGTACTCTACGAGCAGTACTTC. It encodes CASSQEPGSVLYEQYF.

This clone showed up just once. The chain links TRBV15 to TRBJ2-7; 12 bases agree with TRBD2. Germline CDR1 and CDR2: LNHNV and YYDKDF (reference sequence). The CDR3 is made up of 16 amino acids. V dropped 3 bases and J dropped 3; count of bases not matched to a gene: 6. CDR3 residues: CATSRGLAGLSYEQYF. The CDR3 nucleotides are TGTGCCACCAGCAGGGGACTAGCGGGCCTTAGCTACGAGCAGTACTTC. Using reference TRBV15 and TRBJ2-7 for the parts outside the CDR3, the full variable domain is DAMVIQNPRYQVTQFGKPVTLSCSQTLNHNVMYWYQQKSSQAPKLLFHYYDKDFNNEADTPDNFQSRRPNTSFCFLDIRSPGLGDTAMYLCATSRGLAGLSYEQYFGPGTRLTVT.

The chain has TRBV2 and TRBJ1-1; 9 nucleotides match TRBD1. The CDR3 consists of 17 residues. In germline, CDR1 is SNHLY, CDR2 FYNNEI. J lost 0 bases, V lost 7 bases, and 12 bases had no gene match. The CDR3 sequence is CASMSQGALVMNTEAFF. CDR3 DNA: TGTGCCAGCATGTCACAGGGGGCTCTCGTCATGAACACTGAAGCTTTCTTT.